What follows are 26 T cell receptor beta chains derived from one specimen sequenced in a study of technical replicates of blood from a handful of donors. TCRdb's table, derived via immunoSEQ multiplex PCR, lists solely in-frame clones and lacks some. The table has tens of thousands of clones, about 94% seen once. The source material was T cells isolated from PBMCs. All receptors derive from a human donor in good health.

This chain uses TRBV5-1 with TRBJ2-2; possibly TRBD2 for D (5 bases). This CDR3 spans 16 amino acids. V gave up 2 bases and J gave up 1 base, with 12 bases separating them. Germline V gene sequence: CDR1 SGHRS, CDR2 YFSETQ. The chain's CDR3 is CASSFRVAGNTGELFF. CDR3 coding DNA: TGCGCCAGCAGCTTTCGGGTGGCGGGGAACACCGGGGAGCTGTTTTTT.

The sample holds a few counts of this clone. The V gene is TRBV28, the J gene TRBJ2-7; TRBD1 matches 9 bases. V dropped 6 bases and J dropped 6; count of bases not matched to a gene: 12. The CDR3 is made up of 15 amino acids. The germline gives CDR1 MDHEN, CDR2 SYDVKM. In nucleotides, the CDR3 is TGTGCCAGCAGGTACTATGGGACAGGGTCGGGCGAGCAGTACTTC. It specifies CASRYYGTGSGEQYF.

V and J are TRBV4-1 and TRBJ1-1; TRBD1 is a possible D gene (6 bases). The V gene's germline CDR1 is MGHRA and CDR2 YSYEKL. Deletions cut 4 bases from V and 0 bases from J, with 18 bases between. The CDR3 extends over 17 amino acids. The DNA for the CDR3 is TGCGCCAGCAGCCTAGGGGGACGGGCCCTTATGAACACTGAAGCTTTCTTT. Protein product: CASSLGGRALMNTEAFF.

This chain joins TRBV6-1 and TRBJ2-7, with 8 positions matching TRBD2. CDR1 is MNHNS and CDR2 is SASEGT in the germline V gene. Unmatched junction bases numbered 6, after V lost 2 bases and J lost 3 bases. The CDR3 has 15 amino acids. In DNA form, the CDR3 reads TGTGCCAGCAGTGAACTGACTAGCGAACTCTACGAGCAGTACTTC. This codes for CASSELTSELYEQYF.

The CDR3 is CASSPSGTRRGNEQFF. DNA of the CDR3: TGTGCCAGCAGTCCCTCCGGGACTAGGAGGGGCAATGAGCAGTTCTTC. The chain recombines TRBV28 with TRBJ2-1; TRBD2 agrees at 8 bases. CDR1 MDHEN and CDR2 SYDVKM come from the germline V gene. With 5 bases clipped from V and 6 bases from J, the junction kept 12 bases outside the gene matches. The CDR3 is 16 amino acids.

The V and J genes are TRBV6-1 and TRBJ1-6; no firm D call. The CDR3 totals 17 residues. V gave up 4 bases and J gave up 7 bases, with 20 bases separating them. Germline V gives CDR1 MNHNS, CDR2 SASEGT. CDR3 region: CASSVRRGGVLNSPLHF. Written as DNA, the CDR3 is TGTGCCAGCAGTGTTCGACGCGGCGGGGTTTTGAATTCACCCCTCCACTTT.

Only a few counts were recorded for this clone. J is TRBJ1-1 and V is TRBV9, with 11 bases lining up with TRBD1. This CDR3 has 14 amino acids. V trimming: 0 bases; J trimming: 10 bases; junction bases outside the gene matches: 5. Germline-derived CDR1 and CDR2 are SGDLS and YYNGEE. The CDR3 region is CASSVGGQGAAAFF. CDR3 DNA: TGTGCCAGCAGCGTAGGAGGACAGGGGGCGGCAGCTTTCTTT.

This chain joins TRBV10-3 and TRBJ1-1; possible D gene TRBD1, 5 bases. This CDR3 has 14 residues. The germline V gene has CDR1 ENHRY and CDR2 SYGVKD. Trimming shortened V by 0 bases and J by 13 bases, and 18 bases separated the two germline ends. CDR3: CAISESSDPRGDFF. CDR3 DNA sequence: TGTGCCATCAGTGAGTCGAGCGACCCTCGGGGGGATTTCTTT.

This chain uses TRBV30 with TRBJ1-1; D is unclear. Trimming stripped 0 bases from V and 7 bases from J, with 12 bases between. From germline, CDR1 is GTSNPN and CDR2 SVGIG (reference sequence). This CDR3 is 13 amino acids long. The chain's CDR3 is CAWSVRVDFEAFF. Here the CDR3 DNA reads TGTGCCTGGAGTGTAAGGGTGGACTTTGAAGCTTTCTTT.

The sample holds one count of this clone. The chain couples TRBV7-9 to TRBJ2-5; TRBD2 matches 7 bases. The V segment lost 3 bases and the J segment 5 bases; nucleotides outside the gene matches: 9. The CDR3 covers 15 residues. The germline V gene encodes CDR1 SEHNR and CDR2 FQNEAQ (reference sequence). The CDR3 loop reads CASSLGGAVSETQYF. The DNA for the CDR3 is TGTGCCAGCAGCTTGGGAGGGGCCGTGAGTGAGACCCAGTACTTC. The variable domain in full, completed from reference TRBV7-9 and TRBJ2-5, reads DTGVSQNPRHKITKRGQNVTFRCDPISEHNRLYWYRQTLGQGPEFLTYFQNEAQLEKSRLLSDRFSAERPKGSFSTLEIQRTEQGDSAMYLCASSLGGAVSETQYFGPGTRLLVL.

This rearrangement joins TRBV12-2 to TRBJ2-1; the table assigns TRBD2, which was not confirmed against the DNA. TRBV12-2 is recorded as a pseudogene. The CDR3 spans 17 residues. The CDR3 protein is CASRLVDAAGGVDEQFF. The CDR3 DNA sequence: TGTGCAAGTCGCTTAGTCGATGCAGCGGGAGGGGTAGATGAGCAGTTCTTC.

The V gene is TRBV4-1, the J gene TRBJ1-5; 8 bases line up with TRBD1. Germline CDR1 is MGHRA and CDR2 is YSYEKL. The CDR3 contains 14 residues. J was trimmed by 9 bases and V by 0 bases; bases with no gene match: 4. As DNA, the CDR3 is TGCGCCAGCAGCCAAGAGTACACAGGGGGGCCCCAGCATTTT. Its protein product is CASSQEYTGGPQHF.

The CDR3, as DNA: TGTGCCAGCAGCGCCGGGACAGGGGGCGCGTACGAGCAGTACTTC. It translates to CASSAGTGGAYEQYF. The rearrangement links TRBV9 to TRBJ2-7, with 12 bases identical to TRBD1. This CDR3 is 15 amino acids long. The junction had 5 bases not matched to a gene; V was cut back by 3 bases and J by 4 bases. Germline values: CDR1 SGDLS, CDR2 YYNGEE.

This sequence joins TRBV7-9 and TRBJ2-5; possibly TRBD2 for D (6 bases). Germline V gives CDR1 SEHNR, CDR2 FQNEAQ (reference sequence). The CDR3 runs to 13 residues. Deletions cut 5 bases from V and 5 bases from J, with 12 bases between. The CDR3 spells CASSVASVETQYF. CDR3 bases: TGTGCCAGCAGCGTTGCTAGCGTGGAGACCCAGTACTTC.

The chain uses TRBV10-2 and TRBJ2-2; the match to TRBD1 covers 8 bases. With 5 bases clipped from V and 5 bases from J, the junction kept 7 bases outside the gene matches. This CDR3 is 15 amino acids long. Germline V CDR1 and CDR2: WSHSY, SAAADI. The chain's CDR3 is CASSRQGWGTGELFF. The CDR3 nucleotides are TGCGCCAGCAGTAGACAGGGGTGGGGGACCGGGGAGCTGTTTTTT.

This chain links TRBV12-5 with TRBJ2-2, with 7 positions matching TRBD1. The CDR3 extends over 16 amino acids. Germline CDR1 reads LGHNT; CDR2 reads FRNRAP. With V trimmed by 2 bases and J by 3 bases, 6 bases remained unmatched. DNA of the CDR3: TGTGCTAGTGGTTTGCGATCCGGGACAGACACCGGGGAGCTGTTTTTT. It encodes CASGLRSGTDTGELFF.

The chain couples TRBV5-1 to TRBJ2-3; TRBD2 agrees at 9 bases. The trim removed 0 bases at V and 3 bases at J, leaving 17 bases unmatched. CDR1 is SGHRS and CDR2 is YFSETQ in the germline V gene. There are 20 residues in the CDR3. CDR3 protein: CASSLVSPSGGTPRTDTQYF. In DNA form, the CDR3 reads TGCGCCAGCAGCTTGGTCTCACCAAGCGGGGGGACCCCTAGGACAGATACGCAGTATTTT.

The CDR3 reads CAIGGDTRQETQYF. The CDR3 DNA reads TGTGCCATCGGGGGGGACACACGCCAAGAGACCCAGTACTTC. V gene TRBV10-3 combines with J gene TRBJ2-5; D possibly corresponds to TRBD2 (7 bases). CDR1 is ENHRY, CDR2 SYGVKD, per germline. Trimming took 8 bases from V and 1 from J, leaving 14 bases between them. This CDR3 is built from 14 residues.

The V gene is TRBV7-6, the J gene TRBJ2-5; TRBD2 is a possible D gene (6 bases). With 8 bases removed from V and 2 bases from J, the gap between germline ends came to 27 bases. The CDR3 is 18 amino acids. CDR1 and CDR2 (germline): SGHVS, FNYEAQ. The CDR3: CASAVAAIGGARQETQYF. The CDR3 nucleotides are TGTGCCAGCGCCGTTGCAGCAATAGGAGGGGCCCGACAAGAGACCCAGTACTTC.

The V call is TRBV4-2, the J call TRBJ2-5; TRBD2 aligns across 8 bases. Germline CDR1 and CDR2: LGHNA and YNFKEQ. The CDR3 contains 17 residues. V shed 3 bases and J 5 bases; nucleotides not matched to a gene: 14. This CDR3 reads CASSQEAGGTRTETQYF. The CDR3 bases are TGTGCCAGCAGCCAGGAGGCGGGCGGGACTAGGACGGAGACCCAGTACTTC.

The rearrangement uses TRBV7-9 and TRBJ1-4; TRBD1 agrees at 8 bases. V was pared by 4 bases and J by 11 bases, with 6 bases of the junction left unmatched. This CDR3 is built from 13 residues. Germline CDR1 reads SEHNR; CDR2 reads FQNEAQ (reference sequence). The CDR3 loop is CASSSDSGGKLFF. CDR3 sequence (DNA): TGTGCCAGCAGCTCCGACTCAGGGGGCAAACTGTTTTTT.

V is TRBV15 and J is TRBJ1-5; weak D call: TRBD1 (6 bases). The CDR3 runs to 15 residues. Germline V CDR1 and CDR2: LNHNV, YYDKDF (reference sequence). The V end was cut by 0 bases, the J end by 7 bases, with 13 bases between. Here the CDR3 DNA reads TGTGCCACCAGCAGAGATTCGGGGGGCCGGCAGCCCCAGCATTTT. This sequence encodes CATSRDSGGRQPQHF.

This clone came up once. The chain carries TRBV27 and TRBJ1-1; 12 bases map to TRBD1. The V and J ends lost 8 bases and 1 base, in that order; junction bases with no gene match: 8. Germline V gene lookup returns CDR1 MNHEY and CDR2 SMNVEV (reference sequence). The CDR3 spans 16 residues. The CDR3 DNA is TGTGCCAGCGGGGACAGGGGGCAGTTGAGGAACACTGAAGCTTTCTTT. Encoded protein: CASGDRGQLRNTEAFF.

The V and J genes are TRBV6-1 and TRBJ2-1; D remains unclear. Germline-derived CDR1 and CDR2 are MNHNS and SASEGT. This CDR3 contains 15 residues. V was clipped by 7 bases and J by 0 bases, with 13 bases between them. Here the CDR3 reads CASTFVQASYNEQFF. The CDR3, as DNA: TGTGCCAGCACTTTCGTCCAGGCCTCCTACAATGAGCAGTTCTTC.

The chain recombines TRBV6-5 with TRBJ1-1, with TRBD1 matching 8 bases. V gave up 2 bases and J gave up 2 bases; unmatched junction bases: 4. CDR3 length: 15 residues. The germline gives CDR1 MNHEY, CDR2 SVGAGI. As DNA, the CDR3 is TGTGCCAGCAGTTACGGGACAGGCCTTAACACTGAAGCTTTCTTT. Translating it yields CASSYGTGLNTEAFF.

The genes are TRBV7-3 and TRBJ2-7; TRBD1 agrees at 7 bases. Germline V gene sequence: CDR1 SGHTA, CDR2 FQGTGA. CDR3 length: 15 residues. V trimming: 2 bases; J trimming: 2 bases; junction bases outside the gene matches: 6. CDR3 bases: TGTGCCAGCAGCTTATCAGGGGACAGCCCCTACGAGCAGTACTTC. It translates to CASSLSGDSPYEQYF.